The next 18 T cell receptor beta chains were all read from a single sample in a study of blood T cell repertoires in COVID-19. Produced via immunoSEQ multiplex PCR; TCRdb's table is partial and in-frame only. The sample consists of 280,000 or so clones, approximately 83% of them appearing once. Material for sequencing was PBMCs or T cells enriched from blood (not recorded which). These receptors were obtained from a man younger than 45 who had recovered from COVID-19.

In DNA, the CDR3 is TGTGCCAGCAGTTACTCCCGACAGGGGCTCTATGGCTACACCTTC. Translation: CASSYSRQGLYGYTF. The chain is built from TRBV6-5 and TRBJ1-2, with 8 bases lining up with TRBD1. This CDR3 is 15 amino acids long. Trimming cost V 0 bases and J 4 bases; bases outside gene matches: 4. Germline values: CDR1 MNHEY, CDR2 SVGAGI.

The chain links TRBV2 to TRBJ2-5, with 8 nucleotides matching TRBD2. Germline CDR1 and CDR2: SNHLY and FYNNEI. The V segment lost 4 bases and the J segment 4 bases; nucleotides outside the gene matches: 5. This CDR3 region has 14 residues. The CDR3 bases are TGTGCCAGCAGTGTTATTAGCGGGGCAGAGACCCAGTACTTC. Protein: CASSVISGAETQYF.

The rearrangement links TRBV7-3 to TRBJ2-5, with 8 bases identical to TRBD2. Trimming removed 1 base from V and 4 bases from J; junction bases left unmatched: 8. The length of the CDR3 is 16 residues. Germline V gene sequence: CDR1 SGHTA, CDR2 FQGTGA. CDR3: CASSLSRGGIGETQYF. DNA for the CDR3: TGTGCCAGCAGCTTAAGCCGGGGGGGCATCGGAGAGACCCAGTACTTC.

V gene TRBV9 combines with J gene TRBJ1-4; 7 positions agree with TRBD1. The CDR3 covers 15 residues. From germline, CDR1 is SGDLS and CDR2 YYNGEE. V dropped 2 bases and J dropped 0; count of bases not matched to a gene: 1. In nucleotides, the CDR3 is TGTGCCAGCAGCGTTACAGGGGCAACTAATGAAAAACTGTTTTTT. It translates to CASSVTGATNEKLFF.

This chain links TRBV5-1 with TRBJ2-2; 12 bases line up with TRBD2. The CDR3 consists of 18 residues. V lost 0 bases, J lost 4 bases, and 7 bases stayed unmatched. Per germline, CDR1 SGHRS and CDR2 YFSETQ. The CDR3 loop reads CASSLGLAGVVGTGELFF. The CDR3 region has the DNA TGCGCCAGCAGCTTGGGACTAGCGGGGGTCGTGGGCACCGGGGAGCTGTTTTTT.

The chain links TRBV5-1 to TRBJ1-2, with D unclear. Looked up from germline, CDR1 is SGHRS and CDR2 is YFSETQ. Trimming shortened V by 3 bases and J by 4 bases, and 4 bases separated the two germline ends. This CDR3 spans 11 amino acids. The CDR3 sequence is CASSSLYGYTF. Here the CDR3 DNA reads TGCGCCAGCAGCTCACTCTATGGCTACACCTTC.

The chain employs TRBV10-3 and TRBJ2-1; 11 bases align to TRBD2. Germline CDR1 and CDR2: ENHRY and SYGVKD. The CDR3 runs to 15 residues. Trimming cost V 6 bases and J 4 bases; bases outside gene matches: 5. Here the CDR3 DNA reads TGTGCCATCAGCGGACTAGCGGGCTCTTACAATGAGCAGTTCTTC. Residues: CAISGLAGSYNEQFF.

The J gene is TRBJ2-2, the V gene TRBV10-3; 9 bases are a match to TRBD2. Germline loops: CDR1 ENHRY, CDR2 SYGVKD. V dropped 10 bases and J dropped 1; count of bases not matched to a gene: 4. The CDR3 spans 14 residues. The DNA for the CDR3 is TGTGCCACCCTAGCGGGGAAGAACACCGGGGAGCTGTTTTTT. Protein sequence: CATLAGKNTGELFF.

The J gene is TRBJ1-1, the V gene TRBV7-3, with 8 bases aligning to TRBD1. Germline V gene lookup returns CDR1 SGHTA and CDR2 FQGTGA. CDR3 length: 13 amino acids. J was trimmed by 5 bases and V by 5 bases; bases with no gene match: 4. The CDR3 nucleotides read TGTGCCAGCAGCGTGACAGGGGAAACTGAAGCTTTCTTT. Translated, it gives CASSVTGETEAFF.

The sample holds one count of this clone. The chain recombines TRBV7-2 with TRBJ1-2, with TRBD1 as a possible D gene (6 bases). The V end lost 1 base, the J end lost 3 bases, and 12 bases lay between the germline ends. Germline V gene sequence: CDR1 SGHTA, CDR2 FQGNSA. The CDR3 spans 15 residues. CDR3 residues: CASSLGQGIYYGYTF. CDR3 DNA: TGTGCCAGCAGCTTAGGCCAGGGGATCTACTATGGCTACACCTTC.

This clone showed up just a few times. J is TRBJ1-2 and V is TRBV11-1, with a tentative D call TRBD1 (5 bases). V was cut by 5 bases and J by 7 bases, with 20 bases left in between. Germline V CDR1 and CDR2: SGHAT, FQDESV (reference sequence). The CDR3 consists of 15 residues. The CDR3 DNA reads as TGTGCCAGCAGCCCCATTACCAGGGTGCGAACTGGCTACACCTTC. This encodes CASSPITRVRTGYTF.

The chain's CDR3 is CAIKPGQGSYGYTF. CDR3 DNA: TGTGCCATCAAACCAGGACAGGGTTCCTATGGCTACACCTTC. V usage is TRBV10-3 and J usage is TRBJ1-2; 8 bases align to TRBD1. Germline CDR1 is ENHRY and CDR2 is SYGVKD. This CDR3 region has 14 residues. The V and J ends lost 7 bases and 4 bases, in that order; junction bases with no gene match: 8.

The rearrangement links TRBV6-4 to TRBJ2-1, with 9 bases matching TRBD2. The germline CDR1 and CDR2 sequences are MRHNA and SNTAGT. The V and J ends lost 5 bases and 6 bases, in that order; junction bases with no gene match: 8. The CDR3 contains 15 residues. The CDR3 nucleotides read TGTGCCAGCAGTCCCCTTAGCGGGAGCCCCAATGAGCAGTTCTTC. This gives the protein CASSPLSGSPNEQFF.

The V and J genes are TRBV3-1 (or the pseudogene TRBV3-2) and TRBJ2-2, with 9 bases aligning to TRBD1. Losses at the gene ends were 2 bases for V and 6 bases for J; bases not matched to a gene: 4. The CDR3 has 15 residues. Germline assignment: CDR1 LGHDT and CDR2 YNNKEL (reference sequence). CDR3 sequence reads: CASSQPGTGPGELFF. CDR3 nucleotides: TGTGCCAGCAGCCAACCAGGGACAGGGCCCGGGGAGCTGTTTTTT.

The chain employs TRBV19 and TRBJ1-1, with 9 nucleotides matching TRBD1. Germline CDR1 LNHDA, CDR2 SQIVND (reference sequence). The CDR3 extends over 16 amino acids. V shed 5 bases and J 3 bases; nucleotides not matched to a gene: 10. As DNA, the CDR3 is TGTGCCAGTAGTCCCCGGACAGGGGATCGGTACACTGAAGCTTTCTTT. Translating it yields CASSPRTGDRYTEAFF. Using reference TRBV19 and TRBJ1-1 for the parts outside the CDR3, the full variable domain is DGGITQSPKYLFRKEGQNVTLSCEQNLNHDAMYWYRQDPGQGLRLIYYSQIVNDFQKGDIAEGYSVSREKKESFPLTVTSAQKNPTAFYLCASSPRTGDRYTEAFFGQGTRLTVV.

This clone was seen only a few times. The chain is built from TRBV7-9 and TRBJ2-5; 7 bases fit TRBD1. Trimming cost V 5 bases and J 2 bases; bases outside gene matches: 8. This CDR3 is 15 amino acids long. From germline, CDR1 is SEHNR and CDR2 FQNEAQ (reference sequence). The CDR3 here is CASSPRPGQQETQYF. CDR3 DNA sequence: TGTGCCAGCAGCCCACGGCCGGGACAGCAAGAGACCCAGTACTTC.

This clone was counted once. The CDR3 protein is CASSSPTRASYEQYF. The CDR3 region has the DNA TGTGCCAGCAGTTCACCGACCAGGGCATCCTACGAGCAGTACTTC. This chain uses TRBV6-5 with TRBJ2-7, with D maybe TRBD1 (5 bases). This CDR3 spans 15 amino acids. V lost 4 bases to trimming and J lost 1 base, with 14 bases between them. Germline V gene data show CDR1 as MNHEY and CDR2 as SVGAGI.

V usage is TRBV4-1 and J usage is TRBJ2-1; D is possibly TRBD2 (6 bases). Germline assignment: CDR1 MGHRA and CDR2 YSYEKL. This CDR3 spans 18 amino acids. Trimming pared 3 bases from V and 3 bases from J, leaving 21 bases between. The CDR3 region is CASSQITDGSGYYNEQFF. The CDR3, as DNA: TGCGCCAGCAGCCAGATTACGGATGGTAGCGGTTACTACAATGAGCAGTTCTTC.